A single TCR beta chain is shown here with its context. Its target is not known. TCRdb reprocessed the RT-PCR reads via MiXCR and lists one record per CDR3 protein. The table has 650,000 to 800,000 distinct CDR3 sequences, under 20% seen once. The sample is drawn from a study of response to subunit inactivated influenza vaccine. Study conclusions and caveats: Authors suggested few new T cells are recruited by each seasonal influenza vaccination.

This CDR3 is built from 12 residues. The ends were cut back, 2 bases at V and 10 bases at J, with 11 bases in the middle. Germline lookup yields CDR1 MDHEN and CDR2 SYDVKM. Sample: PBMCs from blood, taken 4 to 6 days after vaccination. The J gene is TRBJ1-1, the V gene TRBV28; D gene ambiguous. This clonotype was sampled from a man aged 50-59 years who received an inactivated influenza vaccine. CDR3: CASSLPEARAFF. The CDR3 DNA reads TGTGCCAGCAGTTTACCCGAGGCCAGAGCTTTCTTT. The full variable domain, completed using reference TRBV28 and TRBJ1-1, is DVKVTQSSRYLVKRTGEKVFLECVQDMDHENMFWYRQDPGLGLRLIYFSYDVKMKEKGDIPEGYSVSREKKERFSLILESASTNQTSMYLCASSLPEARAFFGQGTRLTVV.